The next 5 T cell receptor beta chains were all read from a single sample in a study of blood T cell repertoires in COVID-19. Clones were read by immunoSEQ multiplex PCR, and TCRdb kept only the in-frame ones, dropping some. Seen here are about 260,000 clones, around 87% observed once, and the top ten hold roughly 1.6%. Source material: peripheral blood. All receptors come from a woman aged 40 to 50 who had recovered from COVID-19.

The rearrangement links TRBV5-1 to TRBJ2-7; possible D gene TRBD2, 6 bases. The CDR3 loop spans 15 amino acids. Germline V gene sequence: CDR1 SGHRS, CDR2 YFSETQ. V was cut by 0 bases and J by 6 bases, with 16 bases left in between. This chain's CDR3 is CASSLVGGAPVEQYF. The CDR3 DNA reads as TGCGCCAGCAGCTTGGTAGGCGGGGCCCCTGTCGAGCAGTACTTC. Complete variable domain (other parts from reference TRBV5-1 and TRBJ2-7): KAGVTQTPRYLIKTRGQQVTLSCSPISGHRSVSWYQQTPGQGLQFLFEYFSETQRNKGNFPGRFSGRQFSNSRSEMNVSTLELGDSALYLCASSLVGGAPVEQYFGPGTRLTVT.

The rearrangement links TRBV9 to TRBJ2-7; 10 bases fit TRBD1. The trim removed 3 bases at V and 5 bases at J, leaving 14 bases unmatched. This CDR3 is built from 17 residues. Germline V gene lookup returns CDR1 SGDLS and CDR2 YYNGEE. Here the CDR3 reads CASSARTGQGMFHEQYF. In nucleotides, the CDR3 is TGTGCCAGCAGCGCACGGACGGGACAGGGGATGTTCCACGAGCAGTACTTC.

The chain combines TRBV6-5 with TRBJ2-5, with TRBD2 identical over 8 bases. This CDR3 comprises 15 residues. V dropped 6 bases and J dropped 5; count of bases not matched to a gene: 11. Germline V CDR1 and CDR2: MNHEY, SVGAGI. The CDR3 reads CASREPGLGLETQYF. The CDR3, as DNA: TGTGCCAGCAGGGAGCCGGGACTAGGGCTGGAGACCCAGTACTTC.

The chain uses TRBV29-1 and TRBJ1-2, with D maybe TRBD1 (5 bases). Germline CDR1 is SQVTM and CDR2 is ANQGSEA. V dropped 2 bases and J dropped 3 bases, with 16 bases sitting between them. The CDR3 length is 15 residues. The CDR3 coding sequence is TGCAGCGTTGAAATGCCAAGGGGTGTCGACTATGGCTACACCTTC. The encoded protein is CSVEMPRGVDYGYTF.

The V call is TRBV19, the J call TRBJ1-2; 8 bases are a match to TRBD1. Looked up from germline, CDR1 is LNHDA and CDR2 is SQIVND (reference sequence). The CDR3 length is 15 residues. Unmatched junction bases numbered 13, after V lost 5 bases and J lost 8 bases. The CDR3 reads CASSARQGPAGGYTF. CDR3 bases: TGTGCCAGTAGTGCCCGACAGGGGCCGGCGGGCGGCTACACCTTC.